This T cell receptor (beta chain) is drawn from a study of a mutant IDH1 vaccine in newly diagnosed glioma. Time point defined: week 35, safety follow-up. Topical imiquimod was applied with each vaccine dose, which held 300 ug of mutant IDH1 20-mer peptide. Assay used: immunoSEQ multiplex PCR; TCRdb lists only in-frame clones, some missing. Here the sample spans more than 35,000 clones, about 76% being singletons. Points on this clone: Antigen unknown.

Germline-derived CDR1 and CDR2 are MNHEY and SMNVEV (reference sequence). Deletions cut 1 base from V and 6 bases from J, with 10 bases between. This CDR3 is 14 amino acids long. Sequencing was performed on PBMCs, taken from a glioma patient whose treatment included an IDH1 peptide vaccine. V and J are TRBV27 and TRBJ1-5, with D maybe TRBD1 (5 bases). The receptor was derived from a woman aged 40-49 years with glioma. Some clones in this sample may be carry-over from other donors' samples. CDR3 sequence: CASSLYTGGQPQHF. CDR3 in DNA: TGTGCCAGCAGTTTATACACGGGGGGTCAGCCCCAGCATTTT.